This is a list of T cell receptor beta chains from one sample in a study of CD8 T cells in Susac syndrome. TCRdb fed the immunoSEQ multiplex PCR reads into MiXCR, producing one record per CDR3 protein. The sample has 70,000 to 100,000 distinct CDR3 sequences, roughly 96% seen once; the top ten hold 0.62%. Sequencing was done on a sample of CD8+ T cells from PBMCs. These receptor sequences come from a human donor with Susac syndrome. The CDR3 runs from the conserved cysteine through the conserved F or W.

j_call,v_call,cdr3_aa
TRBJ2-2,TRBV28,CASSLSGTGGELFF
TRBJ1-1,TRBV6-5,CASSYSRSGGTEAFF
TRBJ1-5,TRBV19,CASSIGRGQPQHF
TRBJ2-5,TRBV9,CASSLGGGQETQYF
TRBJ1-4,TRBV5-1,CASSLQGTLNEKLFF
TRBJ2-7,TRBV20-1,CSARPPGPKGEQYF
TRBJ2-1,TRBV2,CASSRGDLNEQFF
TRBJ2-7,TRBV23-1,CASSPNGTDYEQYF
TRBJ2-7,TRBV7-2,CASSSSRQGSEQYF
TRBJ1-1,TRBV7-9,CAGQGDMNTEAFF
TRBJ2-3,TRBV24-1,CATSDLTGSRNTDTQYF
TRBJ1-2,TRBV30,CAWSVSGVGYTF
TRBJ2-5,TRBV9,CASSAGLAGTPWTQYF
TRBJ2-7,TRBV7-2,CASSLAPPGSGGYEQYF
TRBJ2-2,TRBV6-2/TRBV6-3,CASSYSIPRTANTGELFF
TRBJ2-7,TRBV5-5,CASSSNPSAYEQYF
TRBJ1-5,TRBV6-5,CASSLGQSRLHF
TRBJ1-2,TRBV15,CATSRDGSDYGYTF
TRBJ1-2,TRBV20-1,CSARDLDGYTF
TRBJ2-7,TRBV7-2,CASSLTGGTFHEQYF
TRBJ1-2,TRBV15,CATSPGQGDYGYTF
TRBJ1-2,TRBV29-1,CSVVRGDYGYTF
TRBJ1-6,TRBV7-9,CASSPSGRDLVNSPLHF
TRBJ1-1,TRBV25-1,CASTRGRTEAFF
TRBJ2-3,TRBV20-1,CSARDYQRGGTDTQYF
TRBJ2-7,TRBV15,CATSRDRTGQTYEQYF
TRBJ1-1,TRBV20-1,CSARGLPLTGTEAFF
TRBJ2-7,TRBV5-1,CASSLGLGLEQYF
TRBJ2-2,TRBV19,CASSPPGRLIGELFF
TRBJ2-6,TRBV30,CAWDSSGANVLTF
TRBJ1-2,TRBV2,CASREEAGYTF
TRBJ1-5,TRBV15,CATSRGGSNQPQHF
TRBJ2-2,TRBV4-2,CASSHSGGAEKFGELFF
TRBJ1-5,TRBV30,CAWSHRTGGLQPQHF
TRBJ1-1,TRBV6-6,CASSYRGMVTEAFF
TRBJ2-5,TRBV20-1,CSARDGGTGVKETQYF
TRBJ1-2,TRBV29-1,CSVPGGQGGYGYTF
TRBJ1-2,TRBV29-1,CSVDEAGGFGYTF
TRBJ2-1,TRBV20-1,CSASTDSGQFF
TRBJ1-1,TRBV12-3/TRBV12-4,CASNLRGGASEAFF
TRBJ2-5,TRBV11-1,CASSSDRQETQYF
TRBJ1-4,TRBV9,CASAVGLGPNEKLFF
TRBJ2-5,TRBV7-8,CASSPSTGPETQYF
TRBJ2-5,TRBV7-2,CASTRRGTEYQETQYF
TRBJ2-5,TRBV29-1,CSVRDGQETQYF
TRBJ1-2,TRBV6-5,CASSAYRQDEGYTF
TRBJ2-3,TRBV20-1,CSARLTDTQYF
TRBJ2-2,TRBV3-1,CASSQDSGGTGELFF
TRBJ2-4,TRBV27,CASSLSGGAAKNIQYF
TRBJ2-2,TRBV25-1,CASTRRQGTGELFF
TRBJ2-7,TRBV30,CAWAAGGAFYEQYF
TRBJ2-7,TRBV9,CASGDGRGTYEQYF
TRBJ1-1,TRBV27,CASSSSGGSLLNTEAFF
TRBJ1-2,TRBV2,CASSPLTGEGYTF
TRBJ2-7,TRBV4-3,CASSQDTRYEQYF
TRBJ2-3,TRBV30,CAWSEQRGGGVPDTQYF